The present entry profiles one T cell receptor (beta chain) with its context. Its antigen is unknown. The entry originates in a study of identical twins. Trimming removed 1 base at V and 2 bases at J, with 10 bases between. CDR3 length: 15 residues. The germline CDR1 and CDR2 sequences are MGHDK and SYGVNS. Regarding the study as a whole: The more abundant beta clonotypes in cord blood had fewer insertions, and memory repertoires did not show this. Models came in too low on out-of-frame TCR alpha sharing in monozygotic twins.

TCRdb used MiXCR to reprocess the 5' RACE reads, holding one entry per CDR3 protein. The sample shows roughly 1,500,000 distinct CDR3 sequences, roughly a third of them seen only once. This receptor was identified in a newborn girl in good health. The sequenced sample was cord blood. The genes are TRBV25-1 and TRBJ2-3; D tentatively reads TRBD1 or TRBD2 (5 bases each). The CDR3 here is CASSELRDPTDTQYF. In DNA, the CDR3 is TGTGCCAGCAGTGAATTAAGGGACCCCACAGATACGCAGTATTTT.